This T cell receptor beta chain emerged from a study of cytomegalovirus exposure and HLA in healthy donors. Study results and caveats: Association with HLA alleles at 0.05 false discovery rate was found for approximately 18,000 TCR beta sequences in a later analysis. Apart from CMV serostatus, no immune exposure information was available.

To note about this clone: The antigen remains unidentified.

PCR amplification relied on 60 Vbeta primers (plus 13 Jbeta primers). Per the original methods: It was a later analysis that counted 75 million to 90 million unique TCR beta chains, of which some 10 million were shared. Using immunoSEQ multiplex PCR, the repertoire was profiled, and TCRdb retains in-frame clones only, with some absent. V, J and clone size are those of that table, while D and trimming were read from the DNA. The sample lists 100,000 to 150,000 clones, approximately 79% occurring once. Material for sequencing was PBMCs. This sequence originates from a man in his forties or fifties in good health and CMV-seropositive.

In nucleotides, the CDR3 is TGTGCCAGCAGCTTGGGCCACAGCAGAGTGAACACTGAAGCTTTCTTT. Amino acid sequence: CASSLGHSRVNTEAFF. This rearrangement joins TRBV5-5 to TRBJ1-1, with D uncertain. The V end was cut by 0 bases, the J end by 0 bases, with 12 bases between. This CDR3 has 16 residues. The germline V gene encodes CDR1 SGHKS and CDR2 YYEKEE (reference sequence).